One sample yielded the 7 T cell receptor beta chains listed below, sequenced in a study of T cell repertoires in cytomegalovirus infection. These receptors' targets are unknown. TCRdb called the reads again in MiXCR, with one record for every CDR3 protein. Here the sample spans more than 30,000 distinct CDR3 sequences, about 48% being singletons. The specimen comprised CD8+ T cells from cultured PBMCs, sampled from culture after CMV antigen stimulation. Receptor source: a human donor in good health (CMV status not recorded). Some clones in this sample may be carry-over from other donors' samples.

The V and J genes are TRBV6-1 and TRBJ2-5; 9 bases agree with TRBD1. CDR3 length: 18 amino acids. Trimming took 4 bases from V and 6 from J; bases not matched to a gene: 18. CDR1 and CDR2 (germline): MNHNS, SASEGT. CDR3 residues: CASSATPRRGQGLQTQYF. The CDR3 DNA reads TGTGCCAGCAGTGCAACCCCCCGGAGAGGACAGGGGTTACAGACCCAGTACTTC.

Only a few counts were recorded for this clonotype. This rearrangement joins TRBV15 to TRBJ1-6; D remains ambiguous. Germline lookup yields CDR1 LNHNV and CDR2 YYDKDF (reference sequence). Deletions cut 5 bases from V and 8 bases from J, with 16 bases between. The CDR3 extends over 15 amino acids. DNA of the CDR3: TGTGCCACCAGCGAACGCTCACTCGGAGATTCACCCCTCCACTTT. This gives the protein CATSERSLGDSPLHF.

The CDR3 bases are TGTGCCAGCAATCGTTTACGGTCAGAAGAGACCCAGTACTTC. This translates into CASNRLRSEETQYF. The V gene is TRBV6-2 or TRBV6-3, the J gene TRBJ2-5; D is unresolved. In germline, CDR1 is MNHEY, CDR2 SVGEGT. This CDR3 has 14 amino acids. Trimming pared 7 bases from V and 3 bases from J, leaving 15 bases between.

By share of the sample, this clonotype is large. The rearrangement joins TRBV6-2 or TRBV6-3 to TRBJ2-7; D remains ambiguous. CDR1 is MNHEY and CDR2 is SVGEGT in the germline V gene. The V end lost 2 bases, the J end lost 6 bases, and 8 bases lay between the germline ends. CDR3 size: 12 residues. In DNA, the CDR3 is TGTGCCAGCAGTTACCTCCCCCGCGAGCAGTACTTC. Translation: CASSYLPREQYF.

In this sample, this clonotype turned up many times. The CDR3 nucleotides read TGTGCCACCCCTCAGGGGGCTTTCATGAACACTGAAGCTTTCTTT. It is translated as CATPQGAFMNTEAFF. The chain links TRBV7-9 to TRBJ1-1, with 8 bases matching TRBD1. CDR3 length equals 15 residues. V shed 10 bases and J 0 bases; nucleotides not matched to a gene: 10. CDR1 and CDR2 (germline): SEHNR, FQNEAQ (reference sequence).

This clonotype was detected many times. The genes are TRBV27 and TRBJ2-7; 8 bases map to TRBD1. This CDR3 has 14 amino acids. V lost 6 bases to trimming and J lost 3 bases; unmatched junction nucleotides: 7. Per the germline V gene, CDR1 is MNHEY and CDR2 is SMNVEV (reference sequence). The CDR3 DNA follows: TGTGCCAGCAGCCCGGACAGGGTATTCTACGAGCAGTACTTC. Amino acid sequence: CASSPDRVFYEQYF.

The gene calls are TRBV6-5 and TRBJ1-1, with unresolved D. CDR1 and CDR2 (germline): MNHEY, SVGAGI. CDR3 length: 14 residues. V dropped 4 bases and J dropped 1 base, with 10 bases sitting between them. CDR3 DNA: TGTGCCAGCAGTTCATTTCAAGCGAACACTGAAGCTTTCTTT. Amino acids: CASSSFQANTEAFF.